The 15 T cell receptor beta chains in this list originate from one sample, sequenced in a study of blood T cells in healthy people across ages. Alongside a J-beta primer mix, a sample-barcoded 5' primer served in a second PCR lasting about 6 to 12 cycles. TCRdb itself ran the 5' RACE reads through MiXCR, one entry per CDR3 protein. The sample consists of about 930,000 distinct CDR3 sequences, almost 30% of them appearing once. These data also formed part of another study, on T cells of mothers and their children.

Sequencing input: blood. The receptors derive from a woman aged 40 to 49 in good health.

This clonotype appeared a few times. This rearrangement joins TRBV12-1 to TRBJ1-2. TRBV12-1 is a pseudogene locus. The CDR3 runs 13 residues. The CDR3 sequence: CASSFYRVYGYTF. The CDR3 DNA follows: TGTGCCAGCAGCTTCTACAGAGTCTATGGCTACACCTTC.

As to this clonotype: This clone may be a read error of a much larger clone one base away. The chain uses TRBV6-2 or TRBV6-3 and TRBJ1-5; no clear D. CDR1 and CDR2 (germline): MNHEY, SVGEGT. The CDR3 runs 12 residues. CDR3 DNA sequence: TGTGCCAGCGGACTAACAAGTCAGCCCCGGCATTTT. It specifies CASGLTSQPRHF.

This clonotype was counted once. The chain is built from TRBV7-9 and TRBJ2-5; 9 positions match TRBD1. With V trimmed by 5 bases and J by 2 bases, 6 bases remained unmatched. Germline CDR1 and CDR2: SEHNR and FQNEAQ (reference sequence). This CDR3 has 15 amino acids. The CDR3 DNA reads as TGTGCCAGCAGCCAAACAGGGGGCGAACAAGAGACCCAGTACTTC. Its protein is CASSQTGGEQETQYF. Full variable domain (rest looked up from reference TRBV7-9 and TRBJ2-5): DTGVSQNPRHKITKRGQNVTFRCDPISEHNRLYWYRQTLGQGPEFLTYFQNEAQLEKSRLLSDRFSAERPKGSFSTLEIQRTEQGDSAMYLCASSQTGGEQETQYFGPGTRLLVL.

This clonotype was picked up a small number of times. In DNA form, the CDR3 reads TGCAGTGCTGGAACACCGGGGGTGCCTAGCACAGATACGCAGTATTTT. The encoded protein is CSAGTPGVPSTDTQYF. The chain recombines TRBV20-1 with TRBJ2-3; weak D call: TRBD2 (6 bases). V was trimmed by 5 bases and J by 0 bases, leaving 18 bases between them. CDR1 and CDR2 from the germline V gene are DFQATT and SNEGSKA (reference sequence). The CDR3 is 16 amino acids.

In this sample, this clonotype turned up a few times. This rearrangement joins TRBV29-1 to TRBJ1-1; tentative D call: TRBD1 (5 bases). In germline, CDR1 is SQVTM, CDR2 ANQGSEA. The ends were cut back, 0 bases at V and 4 bases at J, with 12 bases in the middle. The CDR3 loop spans 14 amino acids. CDR3 residues: CSVEESGSGTEAFF. In DNA, the CDR3 is TGCAGCGTTGAAGAGTCAGGGTCGGGCACTGAAGCTTTCTTT.

The chain links TRBV6-6 to TRBJ1-1, with D unresolved. The CDR3 consists of 13 residues. V lost 8 bases, J lost 1 base, and 11 bases lay in between. Germline V gives CDR1 MNHNY, CDR2 SVGAGI (reference sequence). The CDR3: CASLGFKNTEAFF. The CDR3 bases are TGTGCCAGCCTAGGGTTTAAGAACACTGAAGCTTTCTTT.

This clonotype was seen more than once but under ten times. CDR3 DNA: TGTGCCACCGAAAGCGGGGATAAAGAGACCCAGTACTTC. It specifies CATESGDKETQYF. The chain recombines TRBV24-1 with TRBJ2-5; 7 bases line up with TRBD2. This CDR3 has 13 residues. J was trimmed by 3 bases and V by 9 bases; bases with no gene match: 6. CDR1 KGHDR and CDR2 SFDVKD come from the germline V gene.

This clonotype was seen a few times. The J gene is TRBJ1-5, the V gene TRBV28; TRBD1 agrees at 9 bases. This CDR3 is 18 amino acids long. Germline V gene sequence: CDR1 MDHEN, CDR2 SYDVKM. The J segment lost 1 base and the V segment lost 5 bases, leaving 12 bases of the junction unmatched. The CDR3: CASSPDRGGMGSNQPQHF. The CDR3 DNA sequence: TGTGCCAGCAGTCCGGACAGGGGCGGGATGGGGAGCAATCAGCCCCAGCATTTT. Full variable domain (missing parts from reference TRBV28 and TRBJ1-5): DVKVTQSSRYLVKRTGEKVFLECVQDMDHENMFWYRQDPGLGLRLIYFSYDVKMKEKGDIPEGYSVSREKKERFSLILESASTNQTSMYLCASSPDRGGMGSNQPQHFGDGTRLSIL.

This clonotype turned up a few times. One junction end does not reproduce the germline sequence, and a read error may be involved. The chain recombines TRBV10-3 with TRBJ1-2; a weak D match, TRBD1 (6 bases). Germline CDR1 ENHRY, CDR2 SYGVKD. The CDR3 length is 15 residues. The CDR3 nucleotides are TGTGCCGTCAGTGAGTCGGGGGGCAGTCACTATGGCTACACCTTC. Translated, it gives CAVSESGGSHYGYTF.

This clonotype was observed many times. The chain uses TRBV12-3 or TRBV12-4 and TRBJ2-5, with D hard to call. The CDR3 extends over 17 amino acids. V dropped 5 bases and J dropped 3 bases, with 22 bases sitting between them. DNA for the CDR3: TGTGCCAGCAGTGCAACCCAACTCACCGGACCAGAAGAGACCCAGTACTTC. This codes for CASSATQLTGPEETQYF.

This clonotype was found a few times. CDR3: CASSTSSGGRETQYF. CDR3 bases: TGTGCCAGCAGCACCTCTAGCGGGGGGCGGGAGACCCAGTACTTC. The chain has TRBV9 and TRBJ2-5; 11 bases are a match to TRBD2. CDR1 is SGDLS and CDR2 is YYNGEE in the germline V gene. The CDR3 extends over 15 amino acids. Germline trimming cut 4 bases from V and 5 bases from J; bases unmatched to any gene: 7.

This clonotype was counted at least ten times. The chain recombines TRBV7-9 with TRBJ2-7; TRBD2 is a possible D gene (5 bases). V lost 5 bases and J lost 0, with 11 bases in between. Germline CDR1 and CDR2: SEHNR and FQNEAQ (reference sequence). The length of the CDR3 is 14 residues. CDR3 amino acids: CASSKSGVSYEQYF. CDR3 nucleotides: TGTGCCAGCAGCAAGTCCGGGGTCTCCTACGAGCAGTACTTC.

This clonotype has only a few counts. The V and J genes are TRBV7-8 and TRBJ2-3; D is tentatively TRBD1 or TRBD2 (5 bases each). Germline V CDR1 and CDR2: SGHVS, FQNEAQ. V lost 5 bases, J lost 7 bases, and 16 bases lay in between. This CDR3 contains 14 residues. CDR3 residues: CASSPWSGAYTQYF. The CDR3 DNA reads as TGTGCCAGCAGCCCGTGGTCCGGGGCATATACGCAGTATTTT.

The chain combines TRBV20-1 with TRBJ1-1; 8 bases are a match to TRBD1. CDR3 length: 15 residues. V dropped 3 bases and J dropped 0; count of bases not matched to a gene: 6. Germline V lookup: CDR1 DFQATT, CDR2 SNEGSKA (reference sequence). CDR3 region: CSASKDRVMNTEAFF. DNA for the CDR3: TGCAGTGCTAGCAAGGACAGGGTCATGAACACTGAAGCTTTCTTT.

As concerns this clonotype: One end of the junction does not line up with germline, which may come from a read error. This chain joins TRBV6-5 and TRBJ2-1, with TRBD1 matching over 10 bases. The germline gives CDR1 MNHEY, CDR2 SVGAGI. The CDR3 loop spans 15 amino acids. The CDR3 protein is CVSSQDRGQCNEQFF. As DNA, the CDR3 is TGTGTCAGCAGTCAAGACAGGGGGCAATGCAATGAGCAGTTCTTC.